The entry below describes one T cell receptor beta chain. TCRdb re-analysed the 5' RACE reads in MiXCR, keeping a single row per CDR3 protein. In the table there are about 520,000 distinct CDR3 sequences, less than 25% of which are singletons. This record belongs to a study of identical twins. CDR1 and CDR2 (germline): SGHDT, YYEEEE. CDR3 length: 12 residues. Trimming at V came to 8 bases and at J to 2 bases, leaving 2 bases not matched to a gene. Separately, the same data were catalogued under a study of T cells expressing NK-cell markers.

This chain joins TRBV5-6 and TRBJ2-7; 9 bases map to TRBD1. The receptor was derived from a woman aged 18-29 years in good health. Sample: CD4+ T cells sorted from blood. The CDR3 protein is CASGTGPYEQYF. CDR3 sequence (DNA): TGTGCCAGTGGGACAGGGCCCTACGAGCAGTACTTC.